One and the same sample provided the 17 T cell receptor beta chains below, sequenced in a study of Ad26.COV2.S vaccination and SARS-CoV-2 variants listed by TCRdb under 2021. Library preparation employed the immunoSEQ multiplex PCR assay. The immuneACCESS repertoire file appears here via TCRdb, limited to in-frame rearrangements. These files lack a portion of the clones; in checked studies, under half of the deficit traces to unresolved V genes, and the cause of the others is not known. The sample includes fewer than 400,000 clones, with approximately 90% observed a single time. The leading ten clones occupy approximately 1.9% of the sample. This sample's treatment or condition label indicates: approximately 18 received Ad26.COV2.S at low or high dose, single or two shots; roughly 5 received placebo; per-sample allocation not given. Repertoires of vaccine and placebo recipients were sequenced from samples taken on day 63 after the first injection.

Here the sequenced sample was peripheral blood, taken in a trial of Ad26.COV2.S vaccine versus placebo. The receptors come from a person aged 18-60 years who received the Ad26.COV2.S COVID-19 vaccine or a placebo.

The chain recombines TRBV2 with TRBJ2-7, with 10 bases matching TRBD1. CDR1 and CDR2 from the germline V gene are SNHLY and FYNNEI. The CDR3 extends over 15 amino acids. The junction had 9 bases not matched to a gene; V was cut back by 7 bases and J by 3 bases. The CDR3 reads CASTLETGGVYEQYF. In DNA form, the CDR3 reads TGTGCCAGCACCCTAGAGACAGGGGGCGTCTACGAGCAGTACTTC.

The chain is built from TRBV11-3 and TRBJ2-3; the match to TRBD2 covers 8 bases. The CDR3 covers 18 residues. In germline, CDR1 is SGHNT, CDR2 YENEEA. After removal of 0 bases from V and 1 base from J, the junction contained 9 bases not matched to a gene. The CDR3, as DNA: TGTGCCAGCAGCTTAGATGCAGCGGGAGTAAAGGGCACAGATACGCAGTATTTT. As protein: CASSLDAAGVKGTDTQYF. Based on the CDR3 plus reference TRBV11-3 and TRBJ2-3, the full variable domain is EAGVVQSPRYKIIEKKQPVAFWCNPISGHNTLYWYLQNLGQGPELLIRYENEEAVDDSQLPKDRFSAERLKGVDSTLKIQPAELGDSAVYLCASSLDAAGVKGTDTQYFGPGTRLTVL.

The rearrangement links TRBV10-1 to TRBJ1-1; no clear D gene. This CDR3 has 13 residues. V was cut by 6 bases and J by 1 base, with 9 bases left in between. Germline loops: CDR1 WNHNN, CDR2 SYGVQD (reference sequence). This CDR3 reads CASRGPWNTEAFF. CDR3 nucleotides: TGCGCCAGCAGAGGACCGTGGAACACTGAAGCTTTCTTT.

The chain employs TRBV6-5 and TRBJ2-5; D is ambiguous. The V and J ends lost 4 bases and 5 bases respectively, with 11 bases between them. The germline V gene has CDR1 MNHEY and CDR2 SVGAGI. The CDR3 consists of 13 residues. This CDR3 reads CASSSVGAETQYF. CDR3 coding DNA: TGTGCCAGCAGTTCCGTAGGAGCGGAGACCCAGTACTTC.

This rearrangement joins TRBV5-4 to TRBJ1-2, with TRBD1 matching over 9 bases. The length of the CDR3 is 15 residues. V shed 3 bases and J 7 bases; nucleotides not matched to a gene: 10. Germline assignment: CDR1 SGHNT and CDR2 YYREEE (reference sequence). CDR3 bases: TGTGCCAGCAGCTCAGATATACAGACAGGGGGTGGCTACACCTTC. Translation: CASSSDIQTGGGYTF.

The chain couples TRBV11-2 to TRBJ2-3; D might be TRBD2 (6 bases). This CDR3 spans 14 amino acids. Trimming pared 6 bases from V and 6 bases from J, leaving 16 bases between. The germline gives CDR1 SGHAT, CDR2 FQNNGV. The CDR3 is CASSPRDWRDTQYF. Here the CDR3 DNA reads TGTGCCAGCAGTCCCCGGGACTGGAGGGATACGCAGTATTTT.

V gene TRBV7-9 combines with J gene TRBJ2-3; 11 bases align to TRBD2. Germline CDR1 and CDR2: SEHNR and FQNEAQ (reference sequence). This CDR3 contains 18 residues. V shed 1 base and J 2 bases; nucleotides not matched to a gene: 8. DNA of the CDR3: TGTGCCAGCAGCTTAGACCCGGGACTAGCGGCGATCACAGATACGCAGTATTTT. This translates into CASSLDPGLAAITDTQYF.

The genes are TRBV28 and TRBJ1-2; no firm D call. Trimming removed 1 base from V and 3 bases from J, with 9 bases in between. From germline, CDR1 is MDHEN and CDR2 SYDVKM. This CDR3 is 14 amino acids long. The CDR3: CASSLSPPHYGYTF. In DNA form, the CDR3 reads TGTGCCAGCAGTTTATCCCCGCCCCACTATGGCTACACCTTC.

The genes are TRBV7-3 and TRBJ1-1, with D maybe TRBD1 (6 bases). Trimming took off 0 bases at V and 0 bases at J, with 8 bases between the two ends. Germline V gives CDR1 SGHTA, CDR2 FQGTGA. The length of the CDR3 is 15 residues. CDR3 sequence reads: CASSLTGGMNTEAFF. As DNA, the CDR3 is TGTGCCAGCAGCTTAACAGGGGGGATGAACACTGAAGCTTTCTTT.

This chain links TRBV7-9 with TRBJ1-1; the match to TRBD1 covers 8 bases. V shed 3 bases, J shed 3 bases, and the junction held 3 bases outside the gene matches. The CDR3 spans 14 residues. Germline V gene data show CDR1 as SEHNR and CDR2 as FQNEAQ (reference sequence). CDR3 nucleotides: TGTGCCAGCAGCTTGCAGGGGGCCGACACTGAAGCTTTCTTT. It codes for CASSLQGADTEAFF.

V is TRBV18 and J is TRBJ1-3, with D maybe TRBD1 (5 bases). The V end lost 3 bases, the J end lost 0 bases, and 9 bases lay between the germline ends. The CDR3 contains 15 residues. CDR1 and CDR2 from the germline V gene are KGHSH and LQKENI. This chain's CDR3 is CASSPLDSSGNTIYF. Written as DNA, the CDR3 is TGTGCCAGCTCACCGCTAGACAGCTCTGGAAACACCATATATTTT. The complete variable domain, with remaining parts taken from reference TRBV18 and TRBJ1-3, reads NAGVMQNPRHLVRRRGQEARLRCSPMKGHSHVYWYRQLPEEGLKFMVYLQKENIIDESGMPKERFSAEFPKEGPSILRIQQVVRGDSAAYFCASSPLDSSGNTIYFGEGSWLTVV.

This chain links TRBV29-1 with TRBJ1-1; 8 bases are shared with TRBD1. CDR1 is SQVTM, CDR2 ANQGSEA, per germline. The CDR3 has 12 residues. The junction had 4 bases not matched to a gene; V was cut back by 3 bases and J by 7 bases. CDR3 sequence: CSVDPGTGEAFF. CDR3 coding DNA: TGCAGCGTTGACCCCGGGACAGGTGAAGCTTTCTTT. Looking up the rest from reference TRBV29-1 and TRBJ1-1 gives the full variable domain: SAVISQKPSRDICQRGTSLTIQCQVDSQVTMMFWYRQQPGQSLTLIATANQGSEATYESGFVIDKFPISRPNLTFSTLTVSNMSPEDSSIYLCSVDPGTGEAFFGQGTRLTVV.

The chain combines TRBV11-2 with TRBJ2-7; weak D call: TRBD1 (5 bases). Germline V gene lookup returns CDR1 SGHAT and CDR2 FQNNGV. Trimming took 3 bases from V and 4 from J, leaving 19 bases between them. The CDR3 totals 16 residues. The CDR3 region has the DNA TGTGCCAGCAGCTTCACCTCCCAGGGAACTGGATACGAGCAGTACTTC. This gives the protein CASSFTSQGTGYEQYF.

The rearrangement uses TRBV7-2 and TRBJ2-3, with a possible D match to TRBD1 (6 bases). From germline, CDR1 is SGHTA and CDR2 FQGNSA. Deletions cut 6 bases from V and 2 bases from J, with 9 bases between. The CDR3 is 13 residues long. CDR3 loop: CASSRDITDTQYF. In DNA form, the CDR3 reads TGTGCCAGCAGTCGGGACATCACAGATACGCAGTATTTT.

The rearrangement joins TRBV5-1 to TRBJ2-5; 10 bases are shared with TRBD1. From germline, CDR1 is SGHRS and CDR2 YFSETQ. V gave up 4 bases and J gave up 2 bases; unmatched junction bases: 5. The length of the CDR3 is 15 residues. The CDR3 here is CASSGGTGAQETQYF. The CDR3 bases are TGCGCCAGCAGCGGGGGGACAGGGGCACAAGAGACCCAGTACTTC.

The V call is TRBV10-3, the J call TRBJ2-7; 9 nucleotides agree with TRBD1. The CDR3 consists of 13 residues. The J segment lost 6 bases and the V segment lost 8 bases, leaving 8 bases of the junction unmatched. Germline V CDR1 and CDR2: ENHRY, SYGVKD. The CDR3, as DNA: TGTGCCATCTGGGAACAGGGGGCGTCCGAGCAGTACTTC. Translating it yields CAIWEQGASEQYF.

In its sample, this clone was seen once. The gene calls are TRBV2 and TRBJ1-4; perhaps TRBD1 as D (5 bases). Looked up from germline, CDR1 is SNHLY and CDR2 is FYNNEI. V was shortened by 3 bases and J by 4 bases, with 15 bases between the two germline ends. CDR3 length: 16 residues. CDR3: CASSETRGWINEKLFF. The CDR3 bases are TGTGCCAGCAGTGAGACGCGGGGGTGGATTAATGAAAAACTGTTTTTT.